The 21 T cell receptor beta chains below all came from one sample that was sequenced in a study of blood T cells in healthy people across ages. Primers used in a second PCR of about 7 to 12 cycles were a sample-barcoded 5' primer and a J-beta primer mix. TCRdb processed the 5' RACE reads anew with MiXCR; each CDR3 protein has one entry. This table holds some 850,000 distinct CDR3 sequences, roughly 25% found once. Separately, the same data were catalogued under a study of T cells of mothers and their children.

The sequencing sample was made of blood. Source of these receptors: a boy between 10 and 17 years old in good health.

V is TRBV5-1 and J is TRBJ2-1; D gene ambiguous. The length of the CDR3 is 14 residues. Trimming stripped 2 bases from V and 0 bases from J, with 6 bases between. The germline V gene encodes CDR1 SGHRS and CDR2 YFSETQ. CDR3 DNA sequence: TGCGCCAGCAGCTTCTTTAGCTCCTACAATGAGCAGTTCTTC. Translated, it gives CASSFFSSYNEQFF.

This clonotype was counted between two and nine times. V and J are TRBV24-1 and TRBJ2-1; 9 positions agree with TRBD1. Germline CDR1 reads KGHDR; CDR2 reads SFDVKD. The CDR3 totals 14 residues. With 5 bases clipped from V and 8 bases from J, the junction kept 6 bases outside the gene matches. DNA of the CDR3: TGTGCCACCAGTGGTCCCACAGGGGGCGATGAGCAGTTCTTC. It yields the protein CATSGPTGGDEQFF.

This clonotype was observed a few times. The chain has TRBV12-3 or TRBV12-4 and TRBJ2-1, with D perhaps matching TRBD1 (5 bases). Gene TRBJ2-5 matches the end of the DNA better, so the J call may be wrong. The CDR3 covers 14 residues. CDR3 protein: CASSFYSGKETQYF. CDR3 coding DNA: TGTGCCAGCAGTTTTTACTCAGGGAAGGAGACCCAGTACTTC.

The CDR3 region is CASSSKGSSWGYTF. The CDR3 nucleotides are TGCGCCAGCAGCTCCAAAGGATCCTCGTGGGGCTACACCTTC. V gene TRBV5-1 combines with J gene TRBJ1-2; D remains ambiguous. V was pared by 3 bases and J by 8 bases, with 17 bases between. The CDR3 length is 14 residues. Germline lookup yields CDR1 SGHRS and CDR2 YFSETQ.

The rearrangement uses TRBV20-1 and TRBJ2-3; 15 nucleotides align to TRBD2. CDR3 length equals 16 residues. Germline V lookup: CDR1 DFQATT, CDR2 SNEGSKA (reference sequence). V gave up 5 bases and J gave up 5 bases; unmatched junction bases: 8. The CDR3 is CSAAVGTSGGIDTQYF. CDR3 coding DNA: TGCAGTGCTGCAGTAGGGACTAGCGGGGGGATAGATACGCAGTATTTT.

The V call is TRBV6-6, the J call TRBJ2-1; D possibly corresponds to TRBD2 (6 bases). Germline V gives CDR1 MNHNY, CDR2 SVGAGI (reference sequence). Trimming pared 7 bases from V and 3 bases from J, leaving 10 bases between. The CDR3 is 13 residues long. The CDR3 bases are TGTGCCAGCACCGAGGGACTCTACAATGAGCAGTTCTTC. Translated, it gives CASTEGLYNEQFF.

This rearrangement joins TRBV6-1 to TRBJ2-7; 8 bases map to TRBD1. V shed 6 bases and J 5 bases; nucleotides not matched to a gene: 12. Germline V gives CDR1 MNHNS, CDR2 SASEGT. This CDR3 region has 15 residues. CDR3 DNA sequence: TGTGCCAGCAGGAGTGGGTACAGGGGGATCAACGAGCAGTACTTC. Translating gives CASRSGYRGINEQYF.

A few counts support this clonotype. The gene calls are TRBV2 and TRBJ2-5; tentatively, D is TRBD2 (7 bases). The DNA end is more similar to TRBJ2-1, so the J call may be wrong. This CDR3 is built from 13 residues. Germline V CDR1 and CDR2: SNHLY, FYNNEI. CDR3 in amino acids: CASKRGGINEQFF. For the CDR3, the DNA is TGTGCCAGCAAGAGGGGGGGCATAAATGAGCAGTTCTTC.

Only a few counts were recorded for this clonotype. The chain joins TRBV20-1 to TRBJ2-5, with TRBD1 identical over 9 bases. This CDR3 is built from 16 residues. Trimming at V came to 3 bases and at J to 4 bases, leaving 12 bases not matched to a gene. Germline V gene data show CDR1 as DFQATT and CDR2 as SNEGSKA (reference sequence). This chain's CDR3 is CSASDPGQGRLETQYF. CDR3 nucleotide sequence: TGCAGTGCTAGTGATCCCGGACAGGGGAGGTTAGAGACCCAGTACTTC.

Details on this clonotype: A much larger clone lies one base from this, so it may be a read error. DNA for the CDR3: TGTGCCAGCAGTGGAGGTCAGCGGGGGGGTTACAATGAGCAGTTCTTC. As protein: CASSGGQRGGYNEQFF. This sequence joins TRBV2 and TRBJ2-1; 10 bases agree with TRBD2. J lost 4 bases, V lost 4 bases, and 7 bases had no gene match. CDR3 length: 16 amino acids. The germline V gene encodes CDR1 SNHLY and CDR2 FYNNEI.

CDR3 DNA: TGCGCCAGCAGCCAGGTTGTCTCTAGCGGGAAGGAGACCCAGTACTTC. Translating it yields CASSQVVSSGKETQYF. The chain combines TRBV5-1 with TRBJ2-5; 9 positions agree with TRBD2. Germline-derived CDR1 and CDR2 are SGHRS and YFSETQ. CDR3 size: 16 residues. V trimming: 4 bases; J trimming: 5 bases; junction bases outside the gene matches: 12. Full variable domain (outside the CDR3, taken from reference TRBV5-1 and TRBJ2-5): KAGVTQTPRYLIKTRGQQVTLSCSPISGHRSVSWYQQTPGQGLQFLFEYFSETQRNKGNFPGRFSGRQFSNSRSEMNVSTLELGDSALYLCASSQVVSSGKETQYFGPGTRLLVL.

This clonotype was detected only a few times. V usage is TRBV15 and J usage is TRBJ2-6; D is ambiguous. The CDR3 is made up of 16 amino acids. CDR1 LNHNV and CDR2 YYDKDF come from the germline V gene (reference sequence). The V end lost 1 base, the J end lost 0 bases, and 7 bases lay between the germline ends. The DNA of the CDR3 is TGTGCCACCAGCAGAGCACGTAGCTCTGGGGCCAACGTCCTGACTTTC. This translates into CATSRARSSGANVLTF.

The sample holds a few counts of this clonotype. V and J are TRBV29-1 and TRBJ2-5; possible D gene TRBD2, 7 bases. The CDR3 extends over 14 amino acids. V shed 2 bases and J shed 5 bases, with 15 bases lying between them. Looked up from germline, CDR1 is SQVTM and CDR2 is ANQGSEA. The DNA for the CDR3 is TGCAGCGTTGAACAGGCGGGGGCCGGCGAGACCCAGTACTTC. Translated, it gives CSVEQAGAGETQYF.

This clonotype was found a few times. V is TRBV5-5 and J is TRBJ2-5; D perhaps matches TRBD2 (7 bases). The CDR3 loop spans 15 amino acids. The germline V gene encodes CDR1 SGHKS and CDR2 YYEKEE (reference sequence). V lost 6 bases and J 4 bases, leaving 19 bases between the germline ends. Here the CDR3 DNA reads TGTGCCAGCACCCTGGGAGGGGGGGGCCCAGAGACCCAGTACTTC. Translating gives CASTLGGGGPETQYF.

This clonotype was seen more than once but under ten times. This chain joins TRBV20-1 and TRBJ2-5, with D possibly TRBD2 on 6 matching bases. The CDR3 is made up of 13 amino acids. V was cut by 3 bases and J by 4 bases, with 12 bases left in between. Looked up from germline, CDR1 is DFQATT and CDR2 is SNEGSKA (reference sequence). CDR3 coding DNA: TGCAGTGCTAGTAGCCTAGCGTTAGAGACCCAGTACTTC. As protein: CSASSLALETQYF.

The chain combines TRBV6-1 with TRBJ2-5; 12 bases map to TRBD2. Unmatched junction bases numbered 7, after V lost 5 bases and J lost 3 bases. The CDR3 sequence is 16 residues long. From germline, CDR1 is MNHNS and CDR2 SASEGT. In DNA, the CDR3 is TGTGCCAGCAGTCCGGGGACTAGCGGGCTTAAAGAGACCCAGTACTTC. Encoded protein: CASSPGTSGLKETQYF.

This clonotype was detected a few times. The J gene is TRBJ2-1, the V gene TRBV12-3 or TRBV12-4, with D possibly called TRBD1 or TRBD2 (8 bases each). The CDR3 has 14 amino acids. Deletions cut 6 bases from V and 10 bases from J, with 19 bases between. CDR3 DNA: TGTGCCAGCAGCTTGGACAGGGTAGCGGGAGAGCAGTTCTTC. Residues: CASSLDRVAGEQFF.

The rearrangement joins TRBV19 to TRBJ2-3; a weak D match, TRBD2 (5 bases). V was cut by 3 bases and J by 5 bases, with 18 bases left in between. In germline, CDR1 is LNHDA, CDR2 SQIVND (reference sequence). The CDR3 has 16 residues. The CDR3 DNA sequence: TGTGCCAGTAGTATCGTTCTGTCGGCTCGGGGAGATACGCAGTATTTT. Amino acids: CASSIVLSARGDTQYF.

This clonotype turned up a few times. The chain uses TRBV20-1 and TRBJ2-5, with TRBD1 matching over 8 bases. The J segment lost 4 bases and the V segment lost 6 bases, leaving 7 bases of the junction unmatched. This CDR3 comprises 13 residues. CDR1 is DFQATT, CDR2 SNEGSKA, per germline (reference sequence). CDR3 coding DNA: TGCAGTGCGCGGACAGGGCCAGCAGAGACCCAGTACTTC. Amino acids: CSARTGPAETQYF.

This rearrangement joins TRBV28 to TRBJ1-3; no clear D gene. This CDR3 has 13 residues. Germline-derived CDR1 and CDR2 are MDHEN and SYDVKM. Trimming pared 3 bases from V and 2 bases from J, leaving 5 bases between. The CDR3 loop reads CASSFLPGNTIYF. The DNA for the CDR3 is TGTGCCAGCAGTTTCCTTCCTGGAAACACCATATATTTT. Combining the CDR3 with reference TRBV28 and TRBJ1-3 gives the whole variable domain DVKVTQSSRYLVKRTGEKVFLECVQDMDHENMFWYRQDPGLGLRLIYFSYDVKMKEKGDIPEGYSVSREKKERFSLILESASTNQTSMYLCASSFLPGNTIYFGEGSWLTVV.

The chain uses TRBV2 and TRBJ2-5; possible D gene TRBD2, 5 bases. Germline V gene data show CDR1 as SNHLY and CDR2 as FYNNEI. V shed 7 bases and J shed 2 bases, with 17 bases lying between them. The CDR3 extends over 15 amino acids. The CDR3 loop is CASIWERTLQETQYF. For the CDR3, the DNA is TGTGCCAGCATTTGGGAGCGGACCCTACAAGAGACCCAGTACTTC.